Listed here are 11 T cell receptor beta chains from one sample, sequenced in a study of spatial heterogeneity in lung cancer. Study-wide results and limits: Within tumors, counts of expanded alpha and beta TCRs tracked tumor mutation counts.

Time point indicated: sample taken at primary tumor resection. TCRdb re-called the 5' RACE reads through MiXCR, storing one row per CDR3 protein. The sample includes roughly 7,700 distinct CDR3 sequences, around 3.4% of them seen just once. These receptors lack a known antigen. This specimen consisted of lung tumor tissue, obtained at surgery. These receptors were taken from a male donor with early-stage non-small cell lung cancer.

This clonotype was found many times. This chain links TRBV7-6 with TRBJ2-5; D uncertain. The CDR3 length is 11 residues. The germline V gene has CDR1 SGHVS and CDR2 FNYEAQ. Trimming stripped 5 bases from V and 2 bases from J, with 3 bases between. CDR3 coding DNA: TGTGCCAGCAGCCCGCAAGAGACCCAGTACTTC. It encodes CASSPQETQYF.

Many counts were recorded for this clonotype. The rearrangement joins TRBV25-1 to TRBJ1-5; D is unclear. Per the germline V gene, CDR1 is MGHDK and CDR2 is SYGVNS. The CDR3 has 12 residues. The V and J ends lost 3 bases and 7 bases respectively, with 7 bases between them. The DNA of the CDR3 is TGTGCCAGCAGTGACGGGCGGCAGCCCCAGCATTTT. It translates to CASSDGRQPQHF.

At least ten counts were recorded for this clonotype. The gene calls are TRBV20-1 and TRBJ2-1; 8 bases align to TRBD1. Germline loops: CDR1 DFQATT, CDR2 SNEGSKA (reference sequence). The junction had 7 bases not matched to a gene; V was cut back by 1 base and J by 5 bases. The CDR3 has 15 amino acids. The CDR3 protein is CSARGTGTVNNEQFF. The DNA for the CDR3 is TGCAGTGCTAGAGGGACAGGGACCGTAAACAATGAGCAGTTCTTC.

This clonotype is deemed medium-sized. This sequence joins TRBV6-1 and TRBJ2-5, with TRBD1 matching 9 bases. Germline CDR1 is MNHNS and CDR2 is SASEGT. Germline trimming cut 7 bases from V and 5 bases from J; bases unmatched to any gene: 8. The CDR3 spans 14 residues. CDR3 nucleotides: TGTGCCAGCACCACAGACAGGGGGTGGGAGACCCAGTACTTC. Its protein is CASTTDRGWETQYF.

This clonotype was recorded many times. J is TRBJ1-3 and V is TRBV18, with a tentative D call TRBD1 (5 bases). The V gene's germline CDR1 is KGHSH and CDR2 LQKENI. Trimming took 6 bases from V and 3 from J, leaving 12 bases between them. This CDR3 has 14 residues. CDR3 DNA sequence: TGTGCCAGCTCTACAGGAGGAGTTGGAAACACCATATATTTT. This sequence encodes CASSTGGVGNTIYF.

The sample holds many counts of this clonotype. The genes are TRBV21-1 and TRBJ1-1. TRBV21-1 is recorded as a pseudogene. The CDR3 runs to 16 residues. Written as DNA, the CDR3 is TGTGCCAGCAGCAAAGTGGGGTACAGAGACAACACTGAAGCTTTCTTT. Protein sequence: CASSKVGYRDNTEAFF.

With regard to this clonotype: A much larger clone sits a single nucleotide away, making a read error possible. This sequence joins TRBV29-1 and TRBJ2-5; D unresolved. Germline values: CDR1 SQVTM, CDR2 ANQGSEA. The CDR3 extends over 14 amino acids. CDR3 nucleotide sequence: TGCGGCGTTGAGCGTGGCTTAGGTCTGGGGACCCAGTACTTC. Translating it yields CGVERGLGLGTQYF.

In this sample, this clonotype turned up many times. The CDR3 nucleotides are TGTGCCTGGAGTAGGGCAGCTGCAACTAATGAAAAACTGTTTTTT. It is translated as CAWSRAAATNEKLFF. The V call is TRBV30, the J call TRBJ1-4, with no clear D. This CDR3 has 15 residues. The V and J ends lost 2 bases and 0 bases respectively, with 10 bases between them. Germline V lookup: CDR1 GTSNPN, CDR2 SVGIG (reference sequence).

This clonotype is categorized as medium-sized. This chain links TRBV13 with TRBJ2-7; 7 nucleotides match TRBD2. From germline, CDR1 is PRHDT and CDR2 FYEKMQ (reference sequence). Trimming at V came to 4 bases and at J to 7 bases, leaving 7 bases not matched to a gene. The CDR3 consists of 13 residues. The CDR3 DNA is TGTGCCAGCAGCTATGGACCGGGACTAGAGCAGTACTTC. Amino acids: CASSYGPGLEQYF.

This clonotype was found many times. This chain uses TRBV6-1 with TRBJ2-7, with D possibly TRBD1 on 7 matching bases. Trimming pared 6 bases from V and 7 bases from J, leaving 13 bases between. CDR3 length: 12 amino acids. Germline V gene sequence: CDR1 MNHNS, CDR2 SASEGT. CDR3 bases: TGTGCCAGCAGGGCCCCAGGGGGGGAGCAGTACTTC. This sequence encodes CASRAPGGEQYF.

This clonotype has a count of ten or more. This chain joins TRBV29-1 and TRBJ1-1; no reliable D call. Germline V gives CDR1 SQVTM, CDR2 ANQGSEA. The CDR3 contains 10 residues. Trimming took off 4 bases at V and 6 bases at J, with 6 bases between the two ends. DNA for the CDR3: TGCAGCGTTGTTGGCTCTGAAGCTTTCTTT. Its protein product is CSVVGSEAFF.